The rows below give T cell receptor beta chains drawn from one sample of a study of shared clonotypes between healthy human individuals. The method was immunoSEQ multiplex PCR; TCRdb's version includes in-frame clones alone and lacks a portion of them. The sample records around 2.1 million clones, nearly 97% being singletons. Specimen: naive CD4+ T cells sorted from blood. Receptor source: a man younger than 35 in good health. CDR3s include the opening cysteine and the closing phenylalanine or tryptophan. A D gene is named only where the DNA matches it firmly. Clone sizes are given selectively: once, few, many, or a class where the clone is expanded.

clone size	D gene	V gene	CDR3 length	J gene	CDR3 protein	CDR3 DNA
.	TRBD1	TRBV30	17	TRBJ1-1	CAWSADRTGGRNTEAFF	TGTGCCTGGAGTGCCGATCGGACAGGGGGGAGGAACACTGAAGCTTTCTTT
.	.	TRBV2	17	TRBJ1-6	CASSEASGPQNNSPLHF	TGTGCCAGCAGTGAAGCCTCAGGACCTCAAAACAATTCACCCCTCCACTTT
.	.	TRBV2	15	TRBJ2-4	CASSSNWGKQNIQYF	TGTGCCAGCAGTTCTAACTGGGGGAAGCAAAACATTCAGTACTTC
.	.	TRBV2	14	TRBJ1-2	CASSVLMDNYGYTF	TGTGCCAGCAGTGTTTTAATGGATAACTATGGCTACACCTTC
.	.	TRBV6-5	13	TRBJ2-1	CASSQSAGTSQFF	TGTGCCAGCAGCCAATCCGCCGGGACATCGCAGTTCTTC
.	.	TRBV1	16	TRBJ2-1	CTSSLERVNLANEQFF	TGCACCAGCAGCCTCGAACGGGTCAACCTTGCAAATGAGCAGTTCTTC
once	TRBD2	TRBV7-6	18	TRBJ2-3	CASSLSERGGRSTDTQYF	TGTGCCAGCAGCTTATCGGAGCGGGGGGGCCGGAGCACAGATACGCAGTATTTT
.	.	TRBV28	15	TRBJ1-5	CASSLIVQGHQPQHF	TGTGCCAGCAGTTTAATAGTACAGGGTCATCAGCCCCAGCATTTT
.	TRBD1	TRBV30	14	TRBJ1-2	CAWRGQGTNYGYTF	TGTGCCTGGAGAGGACAGGGAACTAACTATGGCTACACCTTC
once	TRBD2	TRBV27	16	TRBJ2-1	CASSYARTSGYNEQFF	TGTGCCAGCAGTTACGCCCGGACTAGCGGGTACAATGAGCAGTTCTTC
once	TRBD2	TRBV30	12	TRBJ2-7	CAWRGLDREQYF	TGTGCCTGGAGGGGACTAGATCGCGAGCAGTACTTC
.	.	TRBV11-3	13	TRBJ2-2	CASSLLGAGELFF	TGTGCCAGCAGCTTATTGGGGGCCGGGGAGCTGTTTTTT
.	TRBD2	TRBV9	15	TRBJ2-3	CASSVTAGNTDTQYF	TGTGCCAGCAGCGTAACAGCGGGAAACACAGATACGCAGTATTTT
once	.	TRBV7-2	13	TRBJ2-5	CASSFGQKETQYF	TGTGCCAGCAGCTTTGGACAAAAAGAGACCCAGTACTTC
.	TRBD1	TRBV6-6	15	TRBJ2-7	CASSYRTGKSYEQYF	TGTGCCAGCAGTTACAGGACAGGAAAATCCTACGAGCAGTACTTC
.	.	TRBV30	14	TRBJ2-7	CACKAGRGPYEQYF	TGTGCCTGCAAAGCAGGGCGGGGACCCTACGAGCAGTACTTC
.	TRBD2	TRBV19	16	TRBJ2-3	CASSPPLAGRTDTQYF	TGTGCCAGTAGCCCCCCCCTAGCGGGACGAACAGATACGCAGTATTTT
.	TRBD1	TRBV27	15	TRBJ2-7	CASSLKLGQGNEQYF	TGTGCCAGCAGTTTAAAGCTAGGACAGGGCAACGAGCAGTACTTC
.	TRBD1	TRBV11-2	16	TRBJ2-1	CASSLRSLGQGGEQFF	TGTGCCAGCAGCCTAAGATCCTTAGGACAGGGCGGTGAGCAGTTCTTC
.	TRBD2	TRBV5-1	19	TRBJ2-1	CASSLGHGTSGPEGNEQFF	TGCGCCAGCAGCTTGGGACACGGGACTAGCGGTCCCGAGGGCAATGAGCAGTTCTTC
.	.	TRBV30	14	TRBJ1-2	CAWMGRGGNYGYTF	TGTGCCTGGATGGGCCGGGGAGGCAACTATGGCTACACCTTC
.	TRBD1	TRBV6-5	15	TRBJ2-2	CASSRTGGGSGELFF	TGTGCCAGCAGCAGGACAGGGGGTGGATCCGGGGAGCTGTTTTTT
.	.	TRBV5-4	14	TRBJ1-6	CASNMVGTDSPLHF	TGTGCCAGCAACATGGTAGGGACGGATTCACCCCTCCACTTT
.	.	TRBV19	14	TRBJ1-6	CASSIGPKNSPLHF	TGTGCCAGTAGTATAGGACCGAAGAATTCACCCCTCCACTTT
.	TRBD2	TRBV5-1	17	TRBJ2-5	CASSSGVAGGGAETQYF	TGCGCCAGCAGCTCTGGAGTAGCGGGAGGCGGGGCGGAGACCCAGTACTTC
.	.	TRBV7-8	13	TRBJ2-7	CASSFVVSYEQYF	TGTGCCAGCAGCTTCGTAGTATCCTACGAGCAGTACTTC
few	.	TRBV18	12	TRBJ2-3	CASSPPGDTQYF	TGTGCCAGCTCACCACCGGGAGATACGCAGTATTTT
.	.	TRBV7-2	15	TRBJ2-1	CASSLDGLRDNEQFF	TGTGCCAGCAGCTTAGACGGGTTGAGGGACAATGAGCAGTTCTTC
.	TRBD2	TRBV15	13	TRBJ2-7	CATGAGFTYEQYF	TGTGCCACCGGAGCGGGATTCACCTACGAGCAGTACTTC
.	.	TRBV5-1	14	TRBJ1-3	CASSLEWPGNTIYF	TGCGCCAGCAGCTTGGAGTGGCCGGGAAACACCATATATTTT
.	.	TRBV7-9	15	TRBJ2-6	CASSRRTPGANVLTF	TGTGCCAGCAGCCGTAGGACGCCTGGGGCCAACGTCCTGACTTTC
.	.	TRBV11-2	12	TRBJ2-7	CASSLDRDEQYF	TGTGCCAGCAGCTTAGATCGGGACGAGCAGTACTTC
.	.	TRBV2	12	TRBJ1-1	CASSEAQGQAFF	TGTGCCAGCAGTGAAGCGCAGGGGCAAGCTTTCTTT
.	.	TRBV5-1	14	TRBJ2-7	CASSLEGSGYEQYF	TGCGCCAGCAGCTTGGAGGGGAGCGGCTACGAGCAGTACTTC
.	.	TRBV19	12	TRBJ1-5	CTAVWAHQPQHF	TGTACTGCGGTATGGGCACATCAGCCCCAGCATTTT
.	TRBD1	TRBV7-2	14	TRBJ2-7	CASSLEGAGYEQYF	TGTGCCAGCAGCTTAGAGGGGGCGGGCTACGAGCAGTACTTC
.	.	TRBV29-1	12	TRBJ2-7	CSVQRALGEQYF	TGCAGCGTCCAGCGGGCCCTAGGAGAGCAGTACTTC
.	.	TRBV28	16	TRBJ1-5	CASSLGGAYSNQPQHF	TGTGCCAGCAGTTTGGGGGGCGCCTATAGCAATCAGCCCCAGCATTTT
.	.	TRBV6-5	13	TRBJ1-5	CASRRGPDQPQHF	TGTGCCAGCAGACGGGGGCCGGATCAGCCCCAGCATTTT
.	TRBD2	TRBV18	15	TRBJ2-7	CASSRASGTSYEQYF	TGTGCCAGCTCACGAGCTAGCGGGACCTCCTACGAGCAGTACTTC
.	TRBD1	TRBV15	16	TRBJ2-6	CATSGDRGLGANVLTF	TGTGCCACCAGTGGGGACAGGGGGCTTGGGGCCAACGTCCTGACTTTC
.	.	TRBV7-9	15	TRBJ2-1	CASSLIGISYNEQFF	TGTGCCAGCAGCTTAATTGGGATTTCATACAATGAGCAGTTCTTC
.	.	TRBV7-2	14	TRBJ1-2	CASSLAGAHYGYTF	TGTGCCAGCAGCTTAGCAGGGGCCCACTATGGCTACACCTTC
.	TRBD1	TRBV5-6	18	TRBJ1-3	CASSLVGLRDRGVDTIYF	TGTGCCAGCAGCTTGGTCGGTTTGAGGGACAGGGGTGTTGACACCATATATTTT
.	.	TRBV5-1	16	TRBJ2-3	CASSPAQKSSTDTQYF	TGCGCCAGCAGCCCGGCCCAGAAATCTAGCACAGATACGCAGTATTTT
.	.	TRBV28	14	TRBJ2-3	CASRLSRGTDTQYF	TGTGCCAGCAGATTGAGTCGGGGCACAGATACGCAGTATTTT
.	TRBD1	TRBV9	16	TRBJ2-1	CASSVGVGTVYNEQFF	TGTGCCAGCAGCGTAGGGGTTGGGACAGTCTACAATGAGCAGTTCTTC
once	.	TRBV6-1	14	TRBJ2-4	CASSELGQRGIQYF	TGTGCCAGCAGTGAGCTGGGACAAAGAGGCATTCAGTACTTC
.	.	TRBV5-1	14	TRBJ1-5	CASSLEGENQPQHF	TGCGCCAGCAGCTTGGAGGGGGAGAATCAGCCCCAGCATTTT